The TCR beta chain under discussion was sequenced for a study of shared clonotypes between healthy human individuals. Study-wide points: Depth was large, yet rarefaction showed that sorted-subset sequencing was incomplete. Clonotype sharing levels among donors were expected to vary with sequencing depth.

The method was immunoSEQ multiplex PCR; TCRdb's version includes in-frame clones alone and lacks a portion of them. This table holds about a million clones, around three quarters found once. As to this clone: Its antigen is as yet unknown.

The CD4+ fraction was divided into a CD45RA+ naive subset and a CD45RA-negative memory subset. CDR3 size: 13 residues. The origin of this receptor is a man aged 18 to 30 in good health. Some clones in this sample may be carry-over from other donors' samples. The chain joins TRBV21-1 to TRBJ2-7; the table names TRBD2, a call not compared with the DNA. TRBV21-1 is a pseudogene locus. The sequenced material came from memory CD4+ T cells from PBMCs. Described subset: CD45RA-negative fraction. DNA for the CDR3: TGTGCCAGCAGCAAAGACGCCCATCAGGGAGGGTACTTC. Translated: CASSKDAHQGGYF.